The 7 T cell receptor beta chains reported below all come from one sample, sequenced in a study of T cell responses to AZD1222 COVID-19 vaccine. TCRdb's table, derived via immunoSEQ multiplex PCR, lists solely in-frame clones and lacks some. The repertoire has approximately 150,000 clones, approximately 92% of them found once; the top ten carry 1.5% to 2%. Sequencing was performed on peripheral blood, taken on day 0 of AZD1222 vaccination. The receptors shown here come from an adult in good health.

A word on this clone: The identical CDR3 is also encoded by other nucleotide sequences in the sample. V usage is TRBV5-4 and J usage is TRBJ2-7; 8 bases align to TRBD1. Germline lookup yields CDR1 SGHNT and CDR2 YYREEE (reference sequence). The J segment lost 4 bases and the V segment lost 0 bases, leaving 6 bases of the junction unmatched. The CDR3 is 15 amino acids. CDR3 nucleotide sequence: TGTGCCAGCAGCTTGGCAGGGACAGGCAGATACGAGCAGTACTTC. Translating it yields CASSLAGTGRYEQYF.

The chain employs TRBV28 and TRBJ1-1; D is undetermined. CDR3 length: 12 residues. Germline values: CDR1 MDHEN, CDR2 SYDVKM. V lost 4 bases to trimming and J lost 2 bases, with 5 bases between them. CDR3 protein: CASSWINTEAFF. DNA for the CDR3: TGTGCCAGCAGTTGGATAAACACTGAAGCTTTCTTT.

The chain recombines TRBV29-1 with TRBJ1-2, with a weak D call TRBD1 (6 bases). V was shortened by 3 bases and J by 8 bases, with 16 bases between the two germline ends. CDR3 size: 13 residues. Germline CDR1 reads SQVTM; CDR2 reads ANQGSEA. In nucleotides, the CDR3 is TGCAGCGTTGACCCAAGAGGGGGGCAGGGCTACACCTTC. This translates into CSVDPRGGQGYTF.

The chain uses TRBV11-2 and TRBJ1-6, with D tentatively TRBD1 (5 bases). The V gene's germline CDR1 is SGHAT and CDR2 FQNNGV. V lost 2 bases and J 0 bases, leaving 8 bases between the germline ends. This CDR3 region has 16 residues. The CDR3 region has the DNA TGTGCCAGCAGCTTACGACAGAGCTCCTATAATTCACCCCTCCACTTT. Amino acids: CASSLRQSSYNSPLHF.

This clone showed up just once. V and J are TRBV27 and TRBJ2-3; the match to TRBD1 covers 7 bases. Germline V gene sequence: CDR1 MNHEY, CDR2 SMNVEV (reference sequence). The CDR3 is made up of 15 amino acids. V shed 5 bases and J 1 base; nucleotides not matched to a gene: 6. The DNA for the CDR3 is TGTGCCAGCAGTCCCTGGACAGGAGGCACAGATACGCAGTATTTT. This gives the protein CASSPWTGGTDTQYF.

The gene calls are TRBV7-2 and TRBJ1-5, with D unresolved. The CDR3 is made up of 15 amino acids. Germline values: CDR1 SGHTA, CDR2 FQGNSA. V was cut by 2 bases and J by 1 base, with 9 bases left in between. CDR3 residues: CASSLTLGSNQPQHF. The CDR3 DNA reads as TGTGCCAGCAGCTTAACCCTGGGGAGCAATCAGCCCCAGCATTTT. The whole variable domain, remainder taken from reference TRBV7-2 and TRBJ1-5, is GAGVSQSPSNKVTEKGKDVELRCDPISGHTALYWYRQSLGQGLEFLIYFQGNSAPDKSGLPSDRFSAERTGGSVSTLTIQRTQQEDSAVYLCASSLTLGSNQPQHFGDGTRLSIL.

V gene TRBV6-2 or TRBV6-3 combines with J gene TRBJ2-7; tentatively, D is TRBD1 or TRBD2 (5 bases each). In germline, CDR1 is MNHEY, CDR2 SVGEGT. CDR3 length: 14 amino acids. The V end was cut by 0 bases, the J end by 3 bases, with 9 bases between. Written as DNA, the CDR3 is TGTGCCAGCAGTTACTCGGGACGGTACTACGAGCAGTACTTC. This gives the protein CASSYSGRYYEQYF.